This paragraph reports one T cell receptor (beta chain). The antigen is unknown. TCRdb reprocessed the 5' RACE reads via MiXCR and lists one record per CDR3 protein. The sample gives some 320,000 distinct CDR3 sequences, around 12% of which show up once; approximately 7.5% is in the top ten. The data are from a study of identical twins. Study results and caveats: Within beta out-of-frame sequences, the excess sharing observed between twins was weaker.

These data were also filed under a second study, of yellow fever vaccine responses in identical twins.

The TCR was taken from a young woman in good health. Sequencing was done on a sample of CD8+ T cells sorted from blood.

The DNA of the CDR3 is TGCGCCACCAGGACAGGGCTAGCCACTGAAGCTTTCTTT. This sequence encodes CATRTGLATEAFF. The chain combines TRBV4-1 with TRBJ1-1; the match to TRBD1 covers 8 bases. CDR1 and CDR2 from the germline V gene are MGHRA and YSYEKL. V dropped 10 bases and J dropped 4; count of bases not matched to a gene: 8. The CDR3 has 13 residues.